The clone carrying this TCR beta chain appeared a few times. Antigen specificity is unknown. This CDR3 region has 16 residues. From germline, CDR1 is KGHDR and CDR2 SFDVKD. The J segment lost 8 bases and the V segment lost 5 bases, leaving 13 bases of the junction unmatched. This specimen comes from a study of T-cell memory formation after mild COVID-19. From 5'RACE with constant-segment primers came TCR alpha and TCR beta cDNA libraries that carried sample barcodes and UMIs. Each CDR3 protein gets one entry after TCRdb re-called the 5' RACE reads with MiXCR. Here the sample spans around 190,000 distinct CDR3 sequences, 18% being singletons. Study-wide findings and caveats: Contracting CD8+ clones were enriched in EMRA, CD4+ mainly in CM and EM.

The TCR originated in a man between 18 and 35 years old who had mild COVID-19 (a few samples of this study predate the infection). Cell type and time point are not known. Sequencing was done on a sample of PBMCs or a T cell subset sorted from them (not recorded which). V usage is TRBV24-1 and J usage is TRBJ1-2, with 10 bases fitting TRBD1. In DNA form, the CDR3 reads TGTGCCACCAGTGCCCGCGGCGGGACAGGGGTCGGAGGCTACACCTTC. Translation gives CATSARGGTGVGGYTF.